A selection of T cell receptor beta chains follows, all from one sample in a study of blood T cell repertoires in COVID-19. Sequencing was performed with immunoSEQ multiplex PCR; in TCRdb, only in-frame clones are kept and a portion is missing. The sample holds about 44,000 clones; around 80% are singletons and the top ten take roughly two fifths. The specimen was peripheral blood. The origin of the receptors is a human donor in a cohort sampled during active COVID-19. CDR3s include the opening cysteine and the closing phenylalanine or tryptophan. The D gene is left open where the match is weak. Clone size is shown for a subset of rows, as once, few, many or a class of expanded clone.

cdr3_aa cdr3_nt d_call clone_size j_call v_call
CASSLGTGPYTEAFF TGTGCCAGCAGCTTAGGCACAGGGCCCTACACTGAAGCTTTCTTT - - TRBJ1-1 TRBV5-6
CASSLGTKEKLFF TGCGCCAGCAGCTTGGGGACAAAGGAAAAACTGTTTTTT - - TRBJ1-4 TRBV5-1
CASSSTGIYGYTF TGTGCCAGCAGTTCGACAGGGATTTATGGCTACACCTTC TRBD1 - TRBJ1-2 TRBV6-6
CASSETGDRTEAFF TGCGCCAGCAGCGAGACGGGGGACCGGACTGAAGCTTTCTTT - - TRBJ1-1 TRBV4-1
CASSQPGSGEKLFF TGTGCCAGCAGCCAGCCGGGGTCTGGTGAAAAACTGTTTTTT - - TRBJ1-4 TRBV4-2
CASSLGSGGATDTQYF TGTGCCAGCAGCTTAGGAAGCGGGGGGGCGACCGATACGCAGTATTTT TRBD2 - TRBJ2-3 TRBV7-2
CASSLRPTGLAGVGDTQYF TGTGCCAGCAGCTTACGTCCGACGGGACTAGCGGGGGTCGGGGATACGCAGTATTTT TRBD2 - TRBJ2-3 TRBV7-6
CASSTAGYSGANVLTF TGTGCCAGCAGCACAGCGGGCTACTCTGGGGCCAACGTCCTGACTTTC - - TRBJ2-6 TRBV5-4
CASSSAGTGLEKLFF TGTGCCAGCAGTTCCGCCGGGACAGGCCTTGAAAAACTGTTTTTT TRBD1 - TRBJ1-4 TRBV6-6
CSVQTGPDYGYTF TGCAGCGTTCAGACAGGGCCCGACTATGGCTACACCTTC TRBD1 - TRBJ1-2 TRBV29-1
CASRRGGGNYNEQFF TGTGCCAGCAGACGTGGTGGGGGGAACTACAATGAGCAGTTCTTC - - TRBJ2-1 TRBV28
CATGGLAETQYF TGTGCCACCGGGGGACTAGCGGAGACCCAGTACTTC TRBD2 - TRBJ2-5 TRBV24-1
CASMPRQGASSYNEQFF TGTGCCAGTATGCCTCGACAGGGGGCGTCCTCCTACAATGAGCAGTTCTTC TRBD1 - TRBJ2-1 TRBV19
CATSGDFSDTQYF TGTGCCACCAGCGGGGACTTCTCAGATACGCAGTATTTT - - TRBJ2-3 TRBV15
CASRGDSRTGELFF TGTGCCAGCAGGGGGGACTCTAGGACCGGGGAGCTGTTTTTT - - TRBJ2-2 TRBV9
CASQGSGTGELFF TGCGCCAGTCAGGGTTCAGGCACCGGGGAGCTGTTTTTT - - TRBJ2-2 TRBV5-1
CASSLTGTGSANYGYTF TGTGCCAGCAGCTTAACCGGGACAGGGTCAGCTAACTATGGCTACACCTTC TRBD1 - TRBJ1-2 TRBV7-9
CASVLQGNTGELFF TGTGCCAGCGTTTTACAGGGGAACACCGGGGAGCTGTTTTTT - once TRBJ2-2 TRBV7-9
CASRTHTGGYGYTF TGTGCCAGCAGAACTCATACAGGGGGCTATGGCTACACCTTC TRBD1 - TRBJ1-2 TRBV6-5
CASSASSDSTNEKLFF TGTGCCAGCAGCGCCAGCTCGGACAGCACCAATGAAAAACTGTTTTTT - - TRBJ1-4 TRBV5-4
CASSLTGGNEQYF TGTGCCAGCAGCTTGACAGGGGGAAACGAGCAGTACTTC TRBD1 - TRBJ2-7 TRBV11-1
CASSYPDRTANTGELFF TGTGCCAGCAGTTACCCCGACAGGACGGCGAACACCGGGGAGCTGTTTTTT - - TRBJ2-2 TRBV6-2/TRBV6-3
CASSDSGGSADTQYF TGTGCCAGCAGTGATAGCGGGGGTAGTGCAGATACGCAGTATTTT TRBD2 - TRBJ2-3 TRBV2
CASSFAAGASGELFF TGCGCCAGCAGCTTCGCAGCGGGGGCCTCCGGGGAGCTGTTTTTT TRBD2 - TRBJ2-2 TRBV5-1
CASSYKQASF TGTGCCAGCAGTTATAAGCAGGCCAGCTTT - - TRBJ1-1 TRBV6-2/TRBV6-3
CASRPSVNYGYTF TGTGCCAGTCGCCCGTCGGTTAACTATGGCTACACCTTC - - TRBJ1-2 TRBV19
CASKDRGRGYEQYF TGTGCCAGCAAGGACAGGGGGCGCGGCTACGAGCAGTACTTC TRBD1 few TRBJ2-7 TRBV5-4
CASSLVGLAGVGETQYF TGTGCCAGCAGCTTAGTCGGACTAGCGGGGGTCGGGGAGACCCAGTACTTC TRBD2 - TRBJ2-5 TRBV13
CASSQRAGGSYNEQFF TGCGCCAGCAGCCAACGAGCGGGGGGGTCCTACAATGAGCAGTTCTTC TRBD2 - TRBJ2-1 TRBV4-1
CASSIPTGAAFF TGTGCCAGTAGTATCCCGACAGGGGCGGCTTTCTTT TRBD1 - TRBJ1-1 TRBV19
CASSYSAGADGYTF TGTGCCAGCAGTTACTCGGCAGGGGCGGATGGCTACACCTTC - - TRBJ1-2 TRBV6-5
CASSRYGEDTQYF TGTGCCAGCAGTCGTTACGGTGAAGATACGCAGTATTTT - - TRBJ2-3 TRBV3-1/TRBV3-2
CASSRQGTGNYGYTF TGTGCCAGCAGCCGACAAGGGACAGGGAATTATGGCTACACCTTC TRBD1 - TRBJ1-2 TRBV3-1/TRBV3-2
CAGKRGGLTDTQYF TGTGCCGGAAAGCGGGGGGGCCTGACAGATACGCAGTATTTT TRBD2 - TRBJ2-3 TRBV5-4
CSVIGRGGSTEAFF TGCAGCGTTATCGGGAGAGGAGGGTCCACTGAAGCTTTCTTT - - TRBJ1-1 TRBV29-1
CASSQDQAGSYNEQFF TGCGCCAGCAGCCAAGATCAAGCGGGGTCCTACAATGAGCAGTTCTTC TRBD2 - TRBJ2-1 TRBV4-3
CASNDLGGLGSEAFF TGTGCCAGCAACGACCTAGGGGGCCTAGGCTCTGAAGCTTTCTTT TRBD1 - TRBJ1-1 TRBV11-2
CASVPRASRETQYF TGTGCCAGCGTCCCGCGAGCTAGCCGCGAGACCCAGTACTTC - - TRBJ2-5 TRBV7-2
CASSWTGRSPLHF TGTGCCAGCAGCTGGACAGGGCGTTCACCCCTCCACTTT TRBD1 - TRBJ1-6 TRBV5-4
CASSLARAANEKLFF TGTGCCAGCAGCTTAGCCAGGGCGGCGAATGAAAAACTGTTTTTT - - TRBJ1-4 TRBV7-3
CASSQIAGVGETQYF TGTGCCAGCAGCCAGATAGCGGGGGTCGGGGAGACCCAGTACTTC TRBD2 once TRBJ2-5 TRBV3-1/TRBV3-2
CASSETGTGSYGYTF TGTGCCAGCAGTGAGACCGGGACAGGGAGCTATGGCTACACCTTC TRBD1 - TRBJ1-2 TRBV25-1
CASSPSTGGLEQFF TGTGCCAGCAGCCCTTCGACAGGGGGCCTTGAGCAGTTCTTC TRBD1 - TRBJ2-1 TRBV11-2
CASSLGLRDTIYF TGTGCCAGCAGCTTAGGGCTCCGGGACACCATATATTTT - - TRBJ1-3 TRBV11-2
CASSFQGVGNQPQHF TGTGCCAGCAGTTTCCAGGGTGTGGGCAATCAGCCCCAGCATTTT - - TRBJ1-5 TRBV2
CASSEASNQPQHF TGTGCCAGCAGTGAGGCCAGCAATCAGCCCCAGCATTTT - - TRBJ1-5 TRBV6-4
CASSPTVTFAFF TGTGCCAGCTCACCTACAGTTACATTCGCTTTCTTT - - TRBJ1-1 TRBV18
CASSLHDGTGELFF TGTGCCAGCAGTTTGCATGACGGGACCGGGGAGCTGTTTTTT - - TRBJ2-2 TRBV27
CASSVLGLAGTSSYNEQFF TGTGCCAGCAGCGTATTGGGGCTAGCGGGGACCAGCTCCTACAATGAGCAGTTCTTC TRBD2 - TRBJ2-1 TRBV9
CASSRGQGVAGNTIYF TGCGCCAGCAGCCGGGGACAGGGGGTGGCTGGAAACACCATATATTTT TRBD1 - TRBJ1-3 TRBV4-3
CATSAASYSPLHF TGTGCCACCTCCGCGGCGAGTTATTCACCCCTCCACTTT - - TRBJ1-6 TRBV24-1
CASSLETRSGANVLTF TGTGCCAGCAGTTTAGAGACACGCTCTGGGGCCAACGTCCTGACTTTC - once TRBJ2-6 TRBV28
CASSGGVGRGMTGELFF TGCGCCAGCAGCGGAGGGGTCGGAAGGGGAATGACCGGGGAGCTGTTTTTT - - TRBJ2-2 TRBV4-3
CASSLVLAGKDTGELFF TGTGCCAGCAGCTTAGTTCTAGCGGGCAAAGACACCGGGGAGCTGTTTTTT TRBD2 - TRBJ2-2 TRBV7-9